These 26 T cell receptor beta chains originate from one sample sequenced in a study of T cells after yellow fever vaccination. TCRdb called the 5' RACE reads again in MiXCR, with one record for every CDR3 protein. The table shows about 360,000 distinct CDR3 sequences, with 6.2% occurring only once. The sample here was PBMCs, taken 5 days after the yellow fever booster vaccination. These receptors were taken from a young man who received the YFV17D yellow fever vaccine.

This clonotype was found a few times. The V and J genes are TRBV20-1 and TRBJ2-3; 12 bases map to TRBD1. The V segment lost 0 bases and the J segment 4 bases; nucleotides outside the gene matches: 2. The CDR3 sequence is 15 residues long. Germline CDR1 is DFQATT and CDR2 is SNEGSKA (reference sequence). CDR3 region: CSARDGTGGADTQYF. The CDR3 coding sequence is TGCAGTGCTAGAGATGGGACAGGGGGCGCAGATACGCAGTATTTT.

This clonotype was counted only a few times. This chain links TRBV20-1 with TRBJ2-6; no clear D. This CDR3 has 13 amino acids. The germline V and J ends were trimmed by 5 bases and 0 bases, with 5 bases remaining between them. CDR1 is DFQATT and CDR2 is SNEGSKA in the germline V gene (reference sequence). The CDR3 loop reads CSAPASGANVLTF. The CDR3 DNA reads TGCAGTGCTCCGGCCTCTGGGGCCAACGTCCTGACTTTC.

This clonotype was detected many times. The chain uses TRBV20-1 and TRBJ2-1; D may correspond to TRBD1 or TRBD2 (5 bases each). Germline V lookup: CDR1 DFQATT, CDR2 SNEGSKA (reference sequence). CDR3 length: 15 residues. Trimming removed 6 bases at V and 9 bases at J, with 24 bases between. CDR3: CSARPDGGGAIEQFF. CDR3 nucleotide sequence: TGCAGTGCCCGTCCAGATGGAGGTGGGGCAATTGAGCAGTTCTTC.

This chain uses TRBV20-1 with TRBJ2-5, with 10 nucleotides matching TRBD2. The CDR3 spans 15 residues. CDR1 and CDR2 (germline): DFQATT, SNEGSKA (reference sequence). V dropped 1 base and J dropped 5; count of bases not matched to a gene: 7. The CDR3 nucleotides are TGCAGTGCTAGAGGGCTAGCGGGAGTCTCTGAGACCCAGTACTTC. It codes for CSARGLAGVSETQYF.

This clonotype was seen a handful of times. The rearrangement joins TRBV9 to TRBJ1-5; no clear D. V was trimmed by 4 bases and J by 0 bases, leaving 8 bases between them. There are 14 residues in the CDR3. Germline V lookup: CDR1 SGDLS, CDR2 YYNGEE. DNA of the CDR3: TGTGCCAGCAGCTCCTGGGGTAGCAATCAGCCCCAGCATTTT. It yields the protein CASSSWGSNQPQHF.

This clonotype was seen repeatedly, ten times or more. V and J are TRBV7-2 and TRBJ1-6; 7 nucleotides align to TRBD1. The germline CDR1 and CDR2 sequences are SGHTA and FQGNSA. With 0 bases clipped from V and 7 bases from J, the junction kept 3 bases outside the gene matches. The CDR3 runs to 15 residues. The CDR3 DNA is TGTGCCAGCAGCTTAGCGGAGGGGGCCAATTCACCCCTCCACTTT. It specifies CASSLAEGANSPLHF. Together with reference TRBV7-2 and TRBJ1-6, the CDR3 gives the full variable domain: GAGVSQSPSNKVTEKGKDVELRCDPISGHTALYWYRQSLGQGLEFLIYFQGNSAPDKSGLPSDRFSAERTGGSVSTLTIQRTQQEDSAVYLCASSLAEGANSPLHFGNGTRLTVT.

The V and J genes are TRBV6-2 or TRBV6-3 and TRBJ2-2; 7 bases match TRBD1. In germline, CDR1 is MNHEY, CDR2 SVGEGT. The CDR3 has 15 amino acids. V lost 6 bases to trimming and J lost 4 bases; unmatched junction nucleotides: 8. Here the CDR3 reads CASRPGTVGTGELFF. The DNA for the CDR3 is TGTGCCAGCAGGCCCGGGACAGTAGGCACCGGGGAGCTGTTTTTT.

V and J are TRBV18 and TRBJ2-7, with 7 bases fitting TRBD2. The CDR3 totals 17 residues. Trimming removed 0 bases from V and 2 bases from J; junction bases left unmatched: 10. Germline V CDR1 and CDR2: KGHSH, LQKENI. CDR3 nucleotide sequence: TGTGCCAGCTCACCACCGAGGGCGGGAGAAGGGGCCTACGAGCAGTACTTC. Protein sequence: CASSPPRAGEGAYEQYF.

Many counts were recorded for this clonotype. J is TRBJ2-7 and V is TRBV4-3; 9 positions match TRBD2. CDR1 and CDR2 from the germline V gene are LGHNA and YSLEER. J gave up 2 bases and V 4 bases, and 9 bases lay outside the gene matches. This CDR3 region has 16 residues. This CDR3 is CASSRYTSGSPYEQYF. The CDR3 nucleotides read TGCGCCAGCAGCCGCTATACTAGCGGGTCTCCCTACGAGCAGTACTTC.

This clonotype was recorded many times. The V call is TRBV20-1, the J call TRBJ2-1; 7 bases are a match to TRBD2. CDR3 length: 14 residues. CDR1 and CDR2 (germline): DFQATT, SNEGSKA (reference sequence). Losses at the gene ends were 6 bases for V and 3 bases for J; bases not matched to a gene: 8. The CDR3 DNA reads as TGCAGTGCCGGGGGTGGGGGGGGCTACAATGAGCAGTTCTTC. It is translated as CSAGGGGGYNEQFF.

The V call is TRBV19, the J call TRBJ2-1; the D is unclear. V gave up 6 bases and J gave up 5 bases, with 11 bases separating them. The CDR3 is 13 residues long. Germline CDR1 and CDR2: LNHDA and SQIVND (reference sequence). Written as DNA, the CDR3 is TGTGCCAGTAGCAACCGTGACAACAATGAGCAGTTCTTC. This gives the protein CASSNRDNNEQFF.

This clonotype was seen only a few times. The chain links TRBV5-1 to TRBJ2-2; 14 nucleotides align to TRBD2. The CDR3 totals 17 residues. From germline, CDR1 is SGHRS and CDR2 YFSETQ. V shed 4 bases and J 4 bases; nucleotides not matched to a gene: 6. The chain's CDR3 is CASSPGGLAGVTGELFF. CDR3 DNA sequence: TGCGCCAGCAGCCCTGGGGGACTAGCGGGAGTCACCGGGGAGCTGTTTTTT.

On this clonotype itself: At one end the junction does not follow the germline gene, possibly because of a read error. The chain employs TRBV20-1 and TRBJ1-5, with a tentative D call TRBD1 (5 bases). The length of the CDR3 is 16 residues. Germline V gene lookup returns CDR1 DFQATT and CDR2 SNEGSKA (reference sequence). The CDR3 DNA reads TGCTGTGCTAGAGTTGTCGGGCAGGGTAGGGATCAGCCCCAGCATTTT. This codes for CCARVVGQGRDQPQHF.

This clonotype showed up many times. The gene calls are TRBV3-1 and TRBJ1-2; no reliable D call. Germline values: CDR1 LGHDT, CDR2 YNNKEL (reference sequence). The CDR3 covers 15 residues. V was cut by 4 bases and J by 4 bases, with 16 bases left in between. CDR3 sequence: CASSRERRTSYGYTF. The CDR3 region has the DNA TGTGCCAGCAGCCGAGAGAGGCGAACTTCCTATGGCTACACCTTC. The full variable domain, rest sourced from reference TRBV3-1 and TRBJ1-2, is DTAVSQTPKYLVTQMGNDKSIKCEQNLGHDTMYWYKQDSKKFLKIMFSYNNKELIINETVPNRFSPKSPDKAHLNLHINSLELGDSAVYFCASSRERRTSYGYTFGSGTRLTVV.

This clonotype was observed many times. The V and J genes are TRBV6-1 and TRBJ2-1; perhaps D is TRBD1 or TRBD2 (5 bases each). CDR3 length: 14 residues. The germline gives CDR1 MNHNS, CDR2 SASEGT. Between the trimmed V and J ends, which lost 6 bases and 7 bases, there was a span of 16 bases. CDR3 DNA: TGTGCCAGCAGCAGGGACGGATTTAAGAATGAGCAGTTCTTC. Encoded protein: CASSRDGFKNEQFF.

The V and J genes are TRBV9 and TRBJ2-2; D remains unclear. The CDR3 consists of 15 residues. CDR1 is SGDLS, CDR2 YYNGEE, per germline. V lost 1 base and J lost 0, with 7 bases in between. Here the CDR3 reads CASSVSPTNTGELFF. CDR3 nucleotides: TGTGCCAGCAGCGTATCCCCTACGAACACCGGGGAGCTGTTTTTT. The variable domain in full, completed from reference TRBV9 and TRBJ2-2, reads DSGVTQTPKHLITATGQRVTLRCSPRSGDLSVYWYQQSLDQGLQFLIQYYNGEERAKGNILERFSAQQFPDLHSELNLSSLELGDSALYFCASSVSPTNTGELFFGEGSRLTVL.

The rearrangement uses TRBV25-1 and TRBJ2-5, with TRBD2 as a possible D gene (5 bases). In germline, CDR1 is MGHDK, CDR2 SYGVNS. The CDR3 loop spans 15 amino acids. V lost 0 bases and J 5 bases, leaving 13 bases between the germline ends. The CDR3 coding sequence is TGTGCCAGCAGTGAATATAGCACTAGTATGGAGACCCAGTACTTC. Encoded protein: CASSEYSTSMETQYF.

In this sample, this clonotype turned up many times. The chain joins TRBV2 to TRBJ2-1; D gene uncertain. There are 15 residues in the CDR3. Per germline, CDR1 SNHLY and CDR2 FYNNEI. V was pared by 6 bases and J by 1 base, with 13 bases between. The CDR3 DNA follows: TGTGCCAGCAGACCCGCCCCCACTTCCTACAATGAGCAGTTCTTC. The encoded protein is CASRPAPTSYNEQFF. Variable domain in full (rest from reference TRBV2 and TRBJ2-1): EPEVTQTPSHQVTQMGQEVILRCVPISNHLYFYWYRQILGQKVEFLVSFYNNEISEKSEIFDDQFSVERPDGSNFTLKIRSTKLEDSAMYFCASRPAPTSYNEQFFGPGTRLTVL.

This clonotype was seen repeatedly, ten times or more. The gene calls are TRBV20-1 and TRBJ1-5; 8 bases line up with TRBD1. The junction had 4 bases not matched to a gene; V was cut back by 3 bases and J by 6 bases. The CDR3 covers 13 residues. CDR1 DFQATT and CDR2 SNEGSKA come from the germline V gene (reference sequence). CDR3 loop: CSASEQGGQPQHF. The CDR3 DNA reads as TGCAGTGCTAGTGAACAGGGGGGTCAGCCCCAGCATTTT.

The genes are TRBV12-3 or TRBV12-4 and TRBJ2-2, with TRBD2 matching over 10 bases. CDR3 length equals 15 residues. J lost 5 bases, V lost 6 bases, and 6 bases had no gene match. Here the CDR3 reads CASRGSGGKTGELFF. CDR3 bases: TGTGCCAGCAGGGGTAGCGGGGGGAAAACCGGGGAGCTGTTTTTT.

Many counts were recorded for this clonotype. The chain is built from TRBV12-3 or TRBV12-4 and TRBJ2-1; 10 bases are shared with TRBD2. The CDR3 covers 15 residues. V shed 5 bases and J 3 bases; nucleotides not matched to a gene: 4. CDR3 nucleotides: TGTGCCAGCAGTAGAACTAGCGGGAACTACAATGAGCAGTTCTTC. It yields the protein CASSRTSGNYNEQFF.

This clonotype was recorded many times. The rearrangement links TRBV27 to TRBJ2-7; possibly TRBD2 for D (5 bases). V was pared by 5 bases and J by 7 bases, with 18 bases between. The CDR3 length is 14 residues. Germline values: CDR1 MNHEY, CDR2 SMNVEV (reference sequence). The CDR3 DNA sequence: TGTGCCAGCAGTGCTGTGATGGGAGCTAAAGAGCAGTACTTC. This encodes CASSAVMGAKEQYF.

This clonotype was seen a few times. The chain couples TRBV18 to TRBJ1-2; no definite D call. The CDR3 covers 12 residues. V dropped 2 bases and J dropped 6 bases, with 7 bases sitting between them. Germline V gene sequence: CDR1 KGHSH, CDR2 LQKENI. The CDR3 reads CASSPARDGYTF. In nucleotides, the CDR3 is TGTGCCAGCTCACCAGCGAGAGATGGCTACACCTTC.

The rearrangement links TRBV7-2 to TRBJ2-4; a weak D match, TRBD1 (6 bases). V was shortened by 3 bases and J by 6 bases, with 9 bases between the two germline ends. Germline-derived CDR1 and CDR2 are SGHTA and FQGNSA. CDR3 length equals 13 residues. CDR3 amino acids: CASSFLRGNIQYF. The DNA of the CDR3 is TGTGCCAGCAGCTTCCTCAGGGGAAACATTCAGTACTTC.

For this clonotype: The conserved final phenylalanine or tryptophan is absent from the CDR3, which likely points to a read error. The J gene is TRBJ2-3, the V gene TRBV7-9; 7 nucleotides line up with TRBD2. The germline V gene encodes CDR1 SEHNR and CDR2 FQNEAQ (reference sequence). The V and J ends lost 3 bases and 0 bases, in that order; junction bases with no gene match: 3. This CDR3 contains 15 residues. Here the CDR3 reads CASSFSGFSTDTQYS. The CDR3 DNA reads as TGTGCCAGCAGCTTTAGCGGGTTCAGCACAGATACGCAGTATTCT.

This clonotype was counted between two and nine times. V is TRBV5-8 and J is TRBJ2-4, with TRBD1 matching over 7 bases. This CDR3 has 15 amino acids. Germline V gene lookup returns CDR1 SGHTS and CDR2 YDEGEE. The V gene end was trimmed by 3 bases and the J gene end by 6 bases; junction bases not matched to a gene: 9. CDR3 bases: TGTGCCAGCAGCTATACGGGGCCAGGGGGAAACATTCAGTACTTC. Translated, it gives CASSYTGPGGNIQYF. Combining the CDR3 with reference TRBV5-8 and TRBJ2-4 gives the whole variable domain EAGVTQSPTHLIKTRGQQATLRCSPISGHTSVYWYQQALGLGLQFLLWYDEGEERNRGNFPPRFSGRQFPNYSSELNVNALELEDSALYLCASSYTGPGGNIQYFGAGTRLSVL.